This entry is about one T cell receptor (beta chain). Its antigen is unknown. The sample belongs to a study of T cell repertoires in cytomegalovirus infection. The overall study: It can be stated that public TCR beta signatures indicated CMV infection as well as a matching HLA type.

General observations from the study: Public TCR beta family frequency separated CMV-and-HLA carriers, including in an independent cohort. Dominating the ex vivo response were HLA-C-restricted CMV-specific TCR beta clonotypes.

TCRdb re-derived calls from the reads in MiXCR, one entry per CDR3 protein. The sample has 680,000 or so distinct CDR3 sequences, about 40% seen once. The CDR3 loop spans 16 amino acids. The germline V gene encodes CDR1 SGHDT and CDR2 YYEEEE. V lost 2 bases, J lost 4 bases, and 12 bases stayed unmatched. The genes are TRBV5-6 and TRBJ2-7; 7 positions match TRBD1. This TCR derives from a human donor in good health (CMV status not recorded). Some clones in this sample may be carry-over from other donors' samples. The source material was PBMCs. The CDR3 region is CASSFYADRTNYEQYF. Written as DNA, the CDR3 is TGTGCCAGCAGCTTCTACGCGGACAGGACGAATTACGAGCAGTACTTC.